These 28 T cell receptor beta chains were all obtained from the same sample, sequenced in a study of cytomegalovirus exposure and HLA in healthy donors. Data came from immunoSEQ multiplex PCR; TCRdb stores just in-frame clones and leaves some out. The sample lists about 150,000 clones; approximately 94% were seen once. Sequenced: PBMCs. The receptors derive from a young man in good health and CMV-seropositive.

The chain links TRBV7-2 to TRBJ1-2; D may be TRBD1 (6 bases). The CDR3 length is 13 residues. Trimming took 7 bases from V and 2 from J, leaving 11 bases between them. Germline V gene data show CDR1 as SGHTA and CDR2 as FQGNSA. In DNA form, the CDR3 reads TGTGCCAGCAACCGTGGACAGAACTATGGCTACACCTTC. Translated: CASNRGQNYGYTF.

The rearrangement uses TRBV6-5 and TRBJ2-2; no clear D gene. CDR3 size: 14 residues. Trimming took off 4 bases at V and 5 bases at J, with 11 bases between the two ends. The germline CDR1 and CDR2 sequences are MNHEY and SVGAGI. CDR3 amino acids: CASSSTDGTGELFF. The CDR3 DNA reads as TGTGCCAGCAGTTCAACTGACGGGACCGGGGAGCTGTTTTTT.

The CDR3 DNA follows: TGTGCCAGCAGCTTCGGGAGTCCCACCGGGGAGCTGTTTTTT. Amino acid sequence: CASSFGSPTGELFF. V gene TRBV7-8 combines with J gene TRBJ2-2; TRBD2 is a possible D gene (6 bases). V was clipped by 3 bases and J by 4 bases, with 9 bases between them. The CDR3 covers 14 residues. Germline V gene sequence: CDR1 SGHVS, CDR2 FQNEAQ.

This clone was observed a few times. J is TRBJ2-5 and V is TRBV2; TRBD2 is a possible D gene (5 bases). The CDR3 sequence is 13 residues long. Trimming stripped 2 bases from V and 4 bases from J, with 8 bases between. Germline V CDR1 and CDR2: SNHLY, FYNNEI. The DNA of the CDR3 is TGTGCCAGCAGTGAACTAGAGGGAGAGACCCAGTACTTC. Residues: CASSELEGETQYF. The full variable domain, in which reference TRBV2 and TRBJ2-5 provide the parts outside the CDR3, is EPEVTQTPSHQVTQMGQEVILRCVPISNHLYFYWYRQILGQKVEFLVSFYNNEISEKSEIFDDQFSVERPDGSNFTLKIRSTKLEDSAMYFCASSELEGETQYFGPGTRLLVL.

The chain uses TRBV4-1 and TRBJ1-2, with D possibly TRBD1 on 6 matching bases. V was pared by 3 bases and J by 4 bases, with 12 bases between. Looked up from germline, CDR1 is MGHRA and CDR2 is YSYEKL. CDR3 length: 14 residues. Here the CDR3 reads CASSHTQGSYGYTF. The CDR3 DNA reads TGCGCCAGCAGCCACACCCAGGGGAGCTATGGCTACACCTTC.

The gene calls are TRBV5-4 and TRBJ2-3, with TRBD2 matching over 11 bases. J lost 2 bases, V lost 3 bases, and 5 bases had no gene match. Germline V gene data show CDR1 as SGHNT and CDR2 as YYREEE (reference sequence). The CDR3 runs 16 residues. CDR3 in amino acids: CASSSVAGGLTDTQYF. The CDR3 coding sequence is TGTGCCAGCAGCTCTGTAGCGGGAGGGCTCACAGATACGCAGTATTTT. Full variable domain (remainder filled in from reference TRBV5-4 and TRBJ2-3): ETGVTQSPTHLIKTRGQQVTLRCSSQSGHNTVSWYQQALGQGPQFIFQYYREEENGRGNFPPRFSGLQFPNYSSELNVNALELDDSALYLCASSSVAGGLTDTQYFGPGTRLTVL.

This clone has more than one count but fewer than ten. The chain has TRBV2 and TRBJ1-6; 10 nucleotides agree with TRBD1. Germline V lookup: CDR1 SNHLY, CDR2 FYNNEI. J lost 6 bases, V lost 4 bases, and 0 bases had no gene match. The CDR3 runs to 14 residues. CDR3 nucleotide sequence: TGTGCCAGCAGTGGGACAGGGGGTAATTCACCCCTCCACTTT. Its protein is CASSGTGGNSPLHF.

The chain uses TRBV15 and TRBJ1-1, with 11 bases matching TRBD1. V shed 5 bases, J shed 0 bases, and the junction held 8 bases outside the gene matches. CDR1 is LNHNV, CDR2 YYDKDF, per germline (reference sequence). CDR3 size: 17 residues. For the CDR3, the DNA is TGTGCCACCAGCCGCGGACAGGGGGCTGCCTTGAACACTGAAGCTTTCTTT. Protein product: CATSRGQGAALNTEAFF.

The chain couples TRBV5-1 to TRBJ2-1, with a possible D match to TRBD2 (5 bases). The CDR3 spans 14 residues. With 1 base removed from V and 9 bases from J, the gap between germline ends came to 14 bases. CDR1 and CDR2 (germline): SGHRS, YFSETQ. The CDR3 DNA reads as TGCGCCAGCAGCTTGACGGGATATCCTGGTGAGCAGTTCTTC. Amino acids: CASSLTGYPGEQFF.

V is TRBV7-2 and J is TRBJ2-3; 12 nucleotides line up with TRBD2. The CDR3 is made up of 17 amino acids. Unmatched junction bases numbered 8, after V lost 5 bases and J lost 2 bases. Germline assignment: CDR1 SGHTA and CDR2 FQGNSA. The CDR3 sequence: CASSIILAGGITDTQYF. CDR3 bases: TGTGCCAGCAGCATTATTCTAGCGGGAGGGATCACAGATACGCAGTATTTT.

J is TRBJ2-7 and V is TRBV4-1; 11 bases match TRBD2. With V trimmed by 1 base and J by 6 bases, 5 bases remained unmatched. CDR3 length equals 15 residues. CDR1 and CDR2 from the germline V gene are MGHRA and YSYEKL. The CDR3 DNA reads as TGCGCCAGCAGCCAAGGACTAGCGGGACTCGGCGAGCAGTACTTC. Translated: CASSQGLAGLGEQYF.

The chain couples TRBV7-9 to TRBJ2-7; 7 bases agree with TRBD1. There are 14 residues in the CDR3. CDR1 is SEHNR and CDR2 is FQNEAQ in the germline V gene (reference sequence). V was clipped by 0 bases and J by 6 bases; unmatched bases: 5. The CDR3 sequence is CASSLAGGALEQYF. CDR3 coding DNA: TGTGCCAGCAGCTTAGCAGGGGGCGCCCTCGAGCAGTACTTC.

The CDR3 here is CASIRGSPYYNEQFF. CDR3 coding DNA: TGTGCCAGCATTCGGGGGAGCCCCTATTACAATGAGCAGTTCTTC. This rearrangement joins TRBV6-6 to TRBJ2-1, with D possibly being TRBD2 (6 bases). V lost 7 bases and J 4 bases, leaving 17 bases between the germline ends. Germline CDR1 MNHNY, CDR2 SVGAGI (reference sequence). The CDR3 length is 15 residues.

The chain employs TRBV6-1 and TRBJ1-6; D gene unclear. V was trimmed by 9 bases and J by 10 bases, leaving 10 bases between them. In germline, CDR1 is MNHNS, CDR2 SASEGT. This CDR3 has 11 amino acids. The CDR3 spells CASSAPSPLHF. In DNA form, the CDR3 reads TGTGCCAGTAGCGCTCCCTCACCCCTCCACTTT.

Details on this clone: Additional DNA sequences in this sample encode the identical CDR3. This sequence joins TRBV28 and TRBJ2-3; D is possibly TRBD1 (6 bases). CDR1 is MDHEN and CDR2 is SYDVKM in the germline V gene. This CDR3 is built from 14 residues. V was cut by 5 bases and J by 0 bases, with 9 bases left in between. The CDR3 here is CASSLRGSTDTQYF. In DNA, the CDR3 is TGTGCCAGCAGTCTAAGGGGGAGCACAGATACGCAGTATTTT. Using reference TRBV28 and TRBJ2-3 for the parts outside the CDR3, the full variable domain is DVKVTQSSRYLVKRTGEKVFLECVQDMDHENMFWYRQDPGLGLRLIYFSYDVKMKEKGDIPEGYSVSREKKERFSLILESASTNQTSMYLCASSLRGSTDTQYFGPGTRLTVL.

This clone was counted once. The chain links TRBV19 to TRBJ2-7; 7 nucleotides line up with TRBD2. The V segment lost 1 base and the J segment 6 bases; nucleotides outside the gene matches: 6. The CDR3 spans 14 residues. Germline V gives CDR1 LNHDA, CDR2 SQIVND (reference sequence). The chain's CDR3 is CASSIGASGGEQYF. The DNA for the CDR3 is TGTGCCAGTAGTATAGGGGCTAGCGGAGGCGAGCAGTACTTC.

This clone has a single count. This chain joins TRBV5-1 and TRBJ2-7; a possible D gene is TRBD1 (5 bases). Trimming removed 4 bases at V and 2 bases at J, with 19 bases between. The CDR3 has 16 amino acids. Germline V gene lookup returns CDR1 SGHRS and CDR2 YFSETQ. The CDR3 protein is CASSPDPLTDTYEQYF. The CDR3 DNA follows: TGCGCCAGCAGCCCCGACCCATTGACAGATACCTACGAGCAGTACTTC.

V gene TRBV25-1 combines with J gene TRBJ1-4, with 7 bases lining up with TRBD1. CDR1 and CDR2 (germline): MGHDK, SYGVNS. The CDR3 totals 15 residues. The V gene end was trimmed by 3 bases and the J gene end by 4 bases; junction bases not matched to a gene: 5. CDR3 nucleotide sequence: TGTGCCAGCAGTGAGCCGGGACAGATTAATGAAAAACTGTTTTTT. Amino acids: CASSEPGQINEKLFF. Filled out from reference TRBV25-1 and TRBJ1-4, the complete variable domain reads EADIYQTPRYLVIGTGKKITLECSQTMGHDKMYWYQQDPGMELHLIHYSYGVNSTEKGDLSSESTVSRIRTEHFPLTLESARPSHTSQYLCASSEPGQINEKLFFGSGTQLSVL.

The gene calls are TRBV9 and TRBJ2-7, with D possibly matching TRBD1 (6 bases). CDR1 is SGDLS, CDR2 YYNGEE, per germline. V lost 2 bases and J 7 bases, leaving 16 bases between the germline ends. This CDR3 spans 14 amino acids. CDR3 DNA sequence: TGTGCCAGCAGCGTGGGGGCCTCTCAGGGGGAGCAGTACTTC. Amino acid sequence: CASSVGASQGEQYF.

This clone occurred once. The chain carries TRBV4-1 and TRBJ2-7, with 10 bases identical to TRBD2. Unmatched junction bases numbered 10, after V lost 4 bases and J lost 4 bases. The CDR3 totals 16 residues. Looked up from germline, CDR1 is MGHRA and CDR2 is YSYEKL. Here the CDR3 reads CASSPLATSGPYEQYF. The CDR3 DNA reads as TGCGCCAGCAGCCCCCTTGCGACTAGCGGGCCGTACGAGCAGTACTTC.

The chain carries TRBV30 and TRBJ2-1, with 7 bases identical to TRBD2. The CDR3 totals 14 residues. Per the germline V gene, CDR1 is GTSNPN and CDR2 is SVGIG (reference sequence). V shed 2 bases, J shed 6 bases, and the junction held 7 bases outside the gene matches. The DNA of the CDR3 is TGTGCCTGGAGTCTAGCGGCCGCCCGCAATGAGCAGTTCTTC. Translation: CAWSLAAARNEQFF.

The CDR3 coding sequence is TGTGCCAGCAGTGCCTCAGGCGAGCAGTACTTC. Amino acids: CASSASGEQYF. The chain employs TRBV5-6 and TRBJ2-7; D gene ambiguous. Germline-derived CDR1 and CDR2 are SGHDT and YYEEEE. CDR3 length equals 11 residues. The V end lost 5 bases, the J end lost 6 bases, and 9 bases lay between the germline ends.

The genes are TRBV15 and TRBJ2-2; 10 nucleotides align to TRBD2. Germline trimming cut 5 bases from V and 6 bases from J; bases unmatched to any gene: 6. The CDR3 runs to 15 residues. The V gene's germline CDR1 is LNHNV and CDR2 YYDKDF (reference sequence). CDR3 bases: TGTGCCACCAGCCTTCGGCTAGCGGGAGCCGGGGAGCTGTTTTTT. This encodes CATSLRLAGAGELFF.

The rearrangement links TRBV29-1 to TRBJ2-1; 12 nucleotides line up with TRBD2. CDR3 size: 15 residues. From germline, CDR1 is SQVTM and CDR2 ANQGSEA. The junction had 1 base not matched to a gene; V was cut back by 1 base and J by 3 bases. CDR3 nucleotides: TGCAGCGTTGAAGGGACTAGCGGGAACTACAATGAGCAGTTCTTC. Amino acids: CSVEGTSGNYNEQFF.

CDR3 nucleotide sequence: TGTGCCAGCAGTGAACTAGCGGACGATGAGCAGTTCTTC. Amino acids: CASSELADDEQFF. The J gene is TRBJ2-1, the V gene TRBV6-1; 7 nucleotides align to TRBD2. This CDR3 contains 13 residues. Germline loops: CDR1 MNHNS, CDR2 SASEGT. Trimming at V came to 2 bases and at J to 8 bases, leaving 3 bases not matched to a gene.

This clone came up once. The chain is built from TRBV6-6 and TRBJ2-7; 9 positions match TRBD1. The trim removed 5 bases at V and 3 bases at J, leaving 5 bases unmatched. Germline lookup yields CDR1 MNHNY and CDR2 SVGAGI (reference sequence). This CDR3 spans 14 amino acids. Here the CDR3 reads CASSGGQGIYEQYF. DNA of the CDR3: TGTGCCAGCAGTGGGGGACAGGGTATCTACGAGCAGTACTTC.

The chain joins TRBV5-1 to TRBJ2-7, with 9 bases lining up with TRBD1. The CDR3 consists of 14 residues. Germline lookup yields CDR1 SGHRS and CDR2 YFSETQ. V shed 5 bases and J 2 bases; nucleotides not matched to a gene: 5. The CDR3 DNA sequence: TGCGCCAGCAGGTTCCGACAGGGGGCCTACGAGCAGTACTTC. It yields the protein CASRFRQGAYEQYF.

The rearrangement uses TRBV19 and TRBJ1-5; D is undetermined. The CDR3 length is 15 residues. The germline V and J ends were trimmed by 8 bases and 2 bases, with 16 bases remaining between them. Germline V gene sequence: CDR1 LNHDA, CDR2 SQIVND (reference sequence). The CDR3 spells CASGPGRVGNQPQHF. CDR3 DNA sequence: TGTGCCAGTGGCCCGGGGAGGGTCGGCAATCAGCCCCAGCATTTT.